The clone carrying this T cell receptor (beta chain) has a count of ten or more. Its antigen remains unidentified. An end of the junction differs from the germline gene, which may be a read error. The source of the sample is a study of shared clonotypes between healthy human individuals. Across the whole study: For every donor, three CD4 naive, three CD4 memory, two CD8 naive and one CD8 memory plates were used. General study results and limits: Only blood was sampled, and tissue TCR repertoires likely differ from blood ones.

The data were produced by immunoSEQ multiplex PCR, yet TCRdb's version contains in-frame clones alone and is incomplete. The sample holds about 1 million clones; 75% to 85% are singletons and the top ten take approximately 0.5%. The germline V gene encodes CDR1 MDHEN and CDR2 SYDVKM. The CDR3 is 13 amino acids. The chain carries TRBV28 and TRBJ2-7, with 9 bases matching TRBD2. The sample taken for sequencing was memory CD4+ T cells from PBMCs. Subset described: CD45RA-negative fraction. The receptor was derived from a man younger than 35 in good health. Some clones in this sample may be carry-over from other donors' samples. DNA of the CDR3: TGTGTCAGCTGTCCTAGCGGGACCGGCGAGCAGTACTTC. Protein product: CVSCPSGTGEQYF. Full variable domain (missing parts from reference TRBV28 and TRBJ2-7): DVKVTQSSRYLVKRTGEKVFLECVQDMDHENMFWYRQDPGLGLRLIYFSYDVKMKEKGDIPEGYSVSREKKERFSLILESASTNQTSMYLCVSCPSGTGEQYFGPGTRLTVT.